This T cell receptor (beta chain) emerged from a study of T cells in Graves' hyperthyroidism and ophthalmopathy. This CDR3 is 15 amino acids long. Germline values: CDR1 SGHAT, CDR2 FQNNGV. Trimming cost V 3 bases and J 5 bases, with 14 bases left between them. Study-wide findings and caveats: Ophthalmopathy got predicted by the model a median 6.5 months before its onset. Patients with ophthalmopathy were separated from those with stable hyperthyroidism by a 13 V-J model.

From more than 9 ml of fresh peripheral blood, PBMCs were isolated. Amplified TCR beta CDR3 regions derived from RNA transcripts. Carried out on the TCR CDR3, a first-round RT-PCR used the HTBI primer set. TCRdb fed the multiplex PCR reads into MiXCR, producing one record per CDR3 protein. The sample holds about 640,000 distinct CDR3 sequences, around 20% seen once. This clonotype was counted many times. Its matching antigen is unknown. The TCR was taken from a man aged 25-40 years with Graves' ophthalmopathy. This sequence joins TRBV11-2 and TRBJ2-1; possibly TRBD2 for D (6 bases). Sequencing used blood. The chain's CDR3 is CASSFRLARDNEQFF. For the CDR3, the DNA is TGTGCCAGCAGCTTTCGCCTAGCGAGGGACAATGAGCAGTTCTTC.